The 26 T cell receptor beta chains reported below all come from one sample, sequenced in a study of identical twins. TCRdb analysed the 5' RACE reads with MiXCR anew, one entry per CDR3 protein. Of under 300,000 distinct CDR3 sequences in the sample, 6.5% are singletons; the top ten hold roughly 15%. In addition, the sample was reused for a study of T cells expressing NK-cell markers.

Specimen: CD8+ T cells sorted from blood. All receptors come from a woman under 30 in good health.

The chain employs TRBV29-1 and TRBJ2-7; D possibly corresponds to TRBD2 (5 bases). The CDR3 consists of 11 residues. V lost 7 bases and J lost 3, with 10 bases in between. CDR1 SQVTM and CDR2 ANQGSEA come from the germline V gene. This chain's CDR3 is CSGTWDYEQYF. CDR3 DNA: TGCAGCGGGACTTGGGACTACGAGCAGTACTTC.

This rearrangement joins TRBV29-1 to TRBJ2-7; D is perhaps TRBD1 or TRBD2 (6 bases each). CDR3 length: 13 residues. Trimming pared 6 bases from V and 2 bases from J, leaving 14 bases between. In germline, CDR1 is SQVTM, CDR2 ANQGSEA. CDR3 DNA sequence: TGCAGCGTGCGGGACATCTATGCCTACGAGCAGTACTTC. This codes for CSVRDIYAYEQYF.

This clonotype appeared a few times. This chain joins TRBV5-6 and TRBJ2-1; TRBD2 matches at 9 bases. The CDR3 is 14 amino acids. CDR1 and CDR2 (germline): SGHDT, YYEEEE. V lost 3 bases to trimming and J lost 7 bases; unmatched junction nucleotides: 5. CDR3 amino acids: CASSYGLASNEQFF. CDR3 DNA sequence: TGTGCCAGCAGCTACGGACTAGCGTCTAATGAGCAGTTCTTC.

The chain recombines TRBV3-1 with TRBJ2-5, with TRBD1 matching over 9 bases. V was clipped by 7 bases and J by 5 bases; unmatched bases: 11. This CDR3 has 15 residues. The germline V gene encodes CDR1 LGHDT and CDR2 YNNKEL (reference sequence). CDR3 in DNA: TGTGCCAGCAAGCGAGACGGGACAGGGACGGAGACCCAGTACTTC. Protein sequence: CASKRDGTGTETQYF.

V is TRBV7-9 and J is TRBJ2-1; 12 positions match TRBD2. The ends lost 0 bases at V and 6 bases at J; junction bases unmatched: 6. This CDR3 region has 17 residues. CDR1 and CDR2 (germline): SEHNR, FQNEAQ (reference sequence). The CDR3 nucleotides are TGTGCCAGCAGCTTAGCCCTAGCGGGGGGGCCAGGCAATGAGCAGTTCTTC. Its translation is CASSLALAGGPGNEQFF.

This clonotype was counted a few times. The chain links TRBV10-3 to TRBJ2-7; a weak D match, TRBD2 (5 bases). The V end was cut by 6 bases, the J end by 2 bases, with 17 bases between. Germline CDR1 ENHRY, CDR2 SYGVKD. CDR3 length equals 15 residues. This chain's CDR3 is CAISEGHPSTYEQYF. In DNA form, the CDR3 reads TGTGCCATCAGCGAGGGCCATCCAAGCACCTACGAGCAGTACTTC.

This clonotype was counted many times. This chain joins TRBV12-3 or TRBV12-4 and TRBJ2-3; maybe TRBD2 (6 bases). V dropped 8 bases and J dropped 0 bases, with 9 bases sitting between them. The CDR3 extends over 13 amino acids. The CDR3 DNA reads TGTGCCAGCGGGACTCTGAGCACAGATACGCAGTATTTT. Translation: CASGTLSTDTQYF.

This clonotype was seen a few times. The chain has TRBV3-1 and TRBJ2-4; the D gene is possibly TRBD1 (6 bases). There are 20 residues in the CDR3. V gave up 1 base and J gave up 0 bases, with 22 bases separating them. Per the germline V gene, CDR1 is LGHDT and CDR2 is YNNKEL (reference sequence). The CDR3 loop is CASSQGSDRYSDLAKNIQYF. As DNA, the CDR3 is TGTGCCAGCAGCCAAGGTTCCGACAGGTATTCTGATCTAGCCAAAAACATTCAGTACTTC.

The rearrangement joins TRBV4-3 to TRBJ1-4; D gene ambiguous. Trimming removed 4 bases at V and 12 bases at J, with 18 bases between. The germline V gene encodes CDR1 LGHNA and CDR2 YSLEER. This CDR3 is built from 14 residues. CDR3 sequence (DNA): TGCGCCAGCAGCCGCGTAATGAATCAGGAAGAACTGTTTTTT. This codes for CASSRVMNQEELFF.

This clonotype was detected ten times or more. The V and J genes are TRBV2 and TRBJ2-1; 11 nucleotides line up with TRBD2. CDR1 is SNHLY, CDR2 FYNNEI, per germline. The CDR3 length is 13 residues. The V and J ends lost 11 bases and 6 bases, in that order; junction bases with no gene match: 6. CDR3 loop: CASVAGGLNEQFF. CDR3 sequence (DNA): TGTGCCTCCGTAGCGGGGGGGCTCAATGAGCAGTTCTTC.

This clonotype was found many times. This chain uses TRBV7-9 with TRBJ2-6; TRBD1 aligns across 8 bases. Germline trimming cut 5 bases from V and 3 bases from J; bases unmatched to any gene: 9. The V gene's germline CDR1 is SEHNR and CDR2 FQNEAQ (reference sequence). The CDR3 runs to 17 residues. CDR3 sequence (DNA): TGTGCCAGCAGCAAACGACAGGGGACTTTTGGGGCCAACGTCCTGACTTTC. Amino acid sequence: CASSKRQGTFGANVLTF.

CDR3 protein: CASSGSGTDNEKLFF. The CDR3 region has the DNA TGTGCCAGCAGCGGCTCCGGGACAGATAATGAAAAACTGTTTTTT. The rearrangement links TRBV9 to TRBJ1-4; 7 nucleotides agree with TRBD1. The V gene end was trimmed by 3 bases and the J gene end by 4 bases; junction bases not matched to a gene: 6. The germline V gene encodes CDR1 SGDLS and CDR2 YYNGEE. The length of the CDR3 is 15 residues. Using reference TRBV9 and TRBJ1-4 for the parts outside the CDR3, the full variable domain is DSGVTQTPKHLITATGQRVTLRCSPRSGDLSVYWYQQSLDQGLQFLIQYYNGEERAKGNILERFSAQQFPDLHSELNLSSLELGDSALYFCASSGSGTDNEKLFFGSGTQLSVL.

This clonotype was found many times. This chain connects TRBV5-1 to TRBJ1-5; maybe TRBD1 (5 bases). Trimming took off 7 bases at V and 5 bases at J, with 13 bases between the two ends. CDR1 is SGHRS and CDR2 is YFSETQ in the germline V gene. The CDR3 runs to 13 residues. CDR3 nucleotide sequence: TGCGCCAGCCCGGGTGGGGGTGATCAGCCCCAGCATTTT. Its translation: CASPGGGDQPQHF.

The chain joins TRBV5-8 to TRBJ2-1, with a weak D call TRBD1 (6 bases). Trimming cost V 4 bases and J 5 bases, with 22 bases left between them. The V gene's germline CDR1 is SGHTS and CDR2 YDEGEE. The CDR3 sequence is 17 residues long. The CDR3 sequence is CASSIYVRTVADNEQFF. In DNA, the CDR3 is TGTGCCAGCAGCATTTATGTCCGGACAGTAGCCGACAATGAGCAGTTCTTC.

This clonotype was seen many times. The chain joins TRBV7-9 to TRBJ2-7; the match to TRBD2 covers 7 bases. The CDR3 length is 13 residues. CDR1 is SEHNR, CDR2 FQNEAQ, per germline (reference sequence). Trimming at V came to 3 bases and at J to 4 bases, leaving 3 bases not matched to a gene. DNA of the CDR3: TGTGCCAGCAGCTTGAGCGGGGAGTACGAGCAGTACTTC. This gives the protein CASSLSGEYEQYF.

The V and J genes are TRBV7-8 and TRBJ2-5; 7 positions agree with TRBD2. Germline CDR1 reads SGHVS; CDR2 reads FQNEAQ. V was pared by 1 base and J by 4 bases, with 9 bases of the junction left unmatched. CDR3 length equals 16 residues. Here the CDR3 reads CASSLVWGRARETQYF. The CDR3 bases are TGTGCCAGCAGCTTAGTGTGGGGGAGGGCCAGAGAGACCCAGTACTTC.

There are a few counts of this clonotype. CDR3 amino acids: CASSHPLGLAGGQSNNEQFF. The CDR3 bases are TGTGCCAGCAGCCATCCCCTAGGGCTAGCGGGGGGGCAGTCGAACAATGAGCAGTTCTTC. This chain links TRBV9 with TRBJ2-1, with 12 bases matching TRBD2. Trimming took 4 bases from V and 5 from J; bases not matched to a gene: 19. This CDR3 is 20 amino acids long. The germline V gene has CDR1 SGDLS and CDR2 YYNGEE.

This clonotype was recorded many times. The rearrangement joins TRBV5-5 to TRBJ2-5; 8 bases are a match to TRBD2. Trimming at V came to 2 bases and at J to 7 bases, leaving 7 bases not matched to a gene. The CDR3 spans 14 residues. The V gene's germline CDR1 is SGHKS and CDR2 YYEKEE (reference sequence). CDR3 protein: CASSFTGGPGTQYF. In nucleotides, the CDR3 is TGTGCCAGCAGCTTCACGGGAGGGCCAGGGACCCAGTACTTC.

J is TRBJ2-3 and V is TRBV2, with TRBD2 identical over 8 bases. The CDR3 loop spans 13 amino acids. The V gene end was trimmed by 6 bases and the J gene end by 5 bases; junction bases not matched to a gene: 4. Germline V CDR1 and CDR2: SNHLY, FYNNEI. The CDR3 loop reads CASRGSGGDTQYF. The CDR3 DNA reads TGTGCCAGCAGGGGAAGCGGGGGAGATACGCAGTATTTT.

The rearrangement uses TRBV24-1 and TRBJ1-2; D is perhaps TRBD1 (6 bases). The CDR3 has 13 amino acids. V was cut by 5 bases and J by 8 bases, with 14 bases left in between. Germline V CDR1 and CDR2: KGHDR, SFDVKD. CDR3 sequence reads: CATSAGARVGYTF. The CDR3 nucleotides read TGTGCCACCAGTGCAGGGGCGCGAGTCGGCTACACCTTC.

CDR3 sequence: CASSFGGRSSYNEQFF. CDR3 DNA: TGTGCCAGCAGCTTTGGGGGGCGGAGCTCCTACAATGAGCAGTTCTTC. The chain employs TRBV5-5 and TRBJ2-1; possibly TRBD1 or TRBD2 for D (6 bases each). CDR1 is SGHKS, CDR2 YYEKEE, per germline (reference sequence). V was clipped by 2 bases and J by 0 bases, with 12 bases between them. This CDR3 has 16 amino acids.

This sequence joins TRBV12-3 or TRBV12-4 and TRBJ1-1; maybe TRBD1 (5 bases). The germline V and J ends were trimmed by 4 bases and 5 bases, with 17 bases remaining between them. The CDR3 sequence is 15 residues long. The CDR3 loop reads CASSWGRVYFTEAFF. The CDR3 nucleotides read TGTGCCAGCAGTTGGGGCAGGGTATATTTTACTGAAGCTTTCTTT.

This clonotype came up a few times. The chain is built from TRBV4-3 and TRBJ2-1; TRBD2 agrees at 10 bases. V gave up 4 bases and J gave up 5 bases; unmatched junction bases: 5. CDR1 is LGHNA, CDR2 YSLEER, per germline. The CDR3 runs 15 residues. CDR3 DNA sequence: TGCGCCAGCAGCCCTAGCGGGAGCGCCCACAATGAGCAGTTCTTC. Translation: CASSPSGSAHNEQFF.

This clonotype was counted many times. CDR3 protein: CASSSQRDEQYF. The CDR3 DNA follows: TGTGCCAGCAGCTCACAGCGGGACGAGCAGTACTTC. The chain recombines TRBV11-3 with TRBJ2-7; a weak D match, TRBD2 (6 bases). CDR1 is SGHNT, CDR2 YENEEA, per germline. The CDR3 length is 12 residues. The V and J ends lost 4 bases and 5 bases respectively, with 9 bases between them.

This clonotype has only a few counts. The chain recombines TRBV6-1 with TRBJ2-3; TRBD1 is a possible D gene (6 bases). The CDR3 runs 16 residues. The V gene lost 6 bases and the J gene lost 1 base, with 17 bases spanning the gap. From germline, CDR1 is MNHNS and CDR2 SASEGT. CDR3 amino acids: CASSPARGEGTDTQYF. The CDR3 nucleotides read TGTGCCAGCAGCCCCGCCAGGGGTGAGGGCACAGATACGCAGTATTTT.

This clonotype was picked up many times. The chain employs TRBV9 and TRBJ2-2, with no clear D. CDR1 SGDLS and CDR2 YYNGEE come from the germline V gene. This CDR3 is built from 13 residues. The V and J ends lost 1 base and 5 bases respectively, with 6 bases between them. Here the CDR3 reads CASSVSLTGELFF. CDR3 nucleotide sequence: TGTGCCAGCAGCGTATCCCTAACCGGGGAGCTGTTTTTT.